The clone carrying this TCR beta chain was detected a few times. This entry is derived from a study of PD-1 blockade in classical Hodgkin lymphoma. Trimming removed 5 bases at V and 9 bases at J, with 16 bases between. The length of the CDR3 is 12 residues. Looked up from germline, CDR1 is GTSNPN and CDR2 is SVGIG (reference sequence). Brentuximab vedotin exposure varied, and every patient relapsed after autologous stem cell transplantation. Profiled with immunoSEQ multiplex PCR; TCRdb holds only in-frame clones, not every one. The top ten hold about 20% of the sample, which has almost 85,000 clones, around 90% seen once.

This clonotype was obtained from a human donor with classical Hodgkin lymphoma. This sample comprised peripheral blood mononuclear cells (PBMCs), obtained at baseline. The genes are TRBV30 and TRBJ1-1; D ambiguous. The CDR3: CAWEYRFGQAFF. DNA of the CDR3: TGTGCCTGGGAATACCGTTTTGGACAAGCTTTCTTT.